The clone carrying this TCR beta chain has at least ten counts. Its antigen is currently unknown. Deletions cut 6 bases from V and 2 bases from J, with 11 bases between. This CDR3 region has 13 residues. CDR1 is MNHEY, CDR2 SMNVEV, per germline (reference sequence). The sample comes from a study of early T cells in non-severe SARS-CoV-2 infection. General observations from the study: Clonotype matching in VDJdb favored anti-spike CD8 responses and did not capture private and CD4 specificities.

TCRdb called the 5' RACE reads again in MiXCR, with one record for every CDR3 protein. The table lists about 70,000 distinct CDR3 sequences, around 11% of them singletons. The sequenced sample consisted of whole blood. The chain recombines TRBV27 with TRBJ2-7; D is unclear. This receptor was taken from an adult who was a healthcare worker with PCR-confirmed SARS-CoV-2 infection or an uninfected control (not recorded which). CDR3 sequence (DNA): TGTGCCAGCAGAGGAGACAACACCTACGAGCAGTACTTC. Its protein is CASRGDNTYEQYF.